The next 14 T cell receptor beta chains were all read from a single sample in a study of T cell repertoires in cytomegalovirus infection. TCRdb recomputed calls from the reads with MiXCR, one row per CDR3 protein. The sample includes roughly 230,000 distinct CDR3 sequences, about 20% seen only once; the top ten take roughly 18%. Sequenced sample: CD8+ T cells from PBMCs. The receptors originated from a human donor in good health (CMV status not recorded). Some clones in this sample may be carry-over from other donors' samples.

V gene TRBV4-2 combines with J gene TRBJ1-1, with a tentative D call TRBD1 (6 bases). Trimming left V 0 bases short and J 4 bases short, with 12 bases between. The CDR3 is made up of 15 amino acids. Germline CDR1 reads LGHNA; CDR2 reads YNFKEQ. The CDR3 here is CASSQEGAVGTEAFF. The CDR3 DNA follows: TGTGCCAGCAGCCAAGAGGGGGCGGTTGGCACTGAAGCTTTCTTT.

This clonotype was detected a few times. The chain links TRBV4-1 to TRBJ2-1, with no clear D. This CDR3 is built from 13 residues. The V gene's germline CDR1 is MGHRA and CDR2 YSYEKL. V was cut by 5 bases and J by 4 bases, with 9 bases left in between. CDR3 nucleotides: TGCGCCAGCAGCTCCGACTGGTACAATGAGCAGTTCTTC. Protein: CASSSDWYNEQFF.

This clonotype was recorded at least ten times. The chain joins TRBV7-9 to TRBJ2-7, with D possibly TRBD1 on 6 matching bases. CDR1 is SEHNR, CDR2 FQNEAQ, per germline (reference sequence). V was shortened by 3 bases and J by 5 bases, with 11 bases between the two germline ends. The CDR3 is made up of 13 amino acids. The CDR3 loop reads CASSFWDNDEQYF. CDR3 in DNA: TGTGCCAGCAGCTTTTGGGACAACGACGAGCAGTACTTC.

A few counts support this clonotype. The chain is built from TRBV4-2 and TRBJ2-7; 9 nucleotides agree with TRBD1. The length of the CDR3 is 16 residues. Trimming cost V 0 bases and J 4 bases; bases outside gene matches: 7. The germline gives CDR1 LGHNA, CDR2 YNFKEQ. The CDR3 DNA follows: TGTGCCAGCAGCCAAGATTCAGACAGGGGGTTATACGAGCAGTACTTC. Protein product: CASSQDSDRGLYEQYF.

The chain joins TRBV9 to TRBJ2-3; D is uncertain. Germline V gene data show CDR1 as SGDLS and CDR2 as YYNGEE. The V and J ends lost 4 bases and 1 base respectively, with 10 bases between them. The CDR3 is 14 residues long. The CDR3 DNA reads as TGTGCCAGCAGCCTCAAGATTCGCACAGATACGCAGTATTTT. Amino acid sequence: CASSLKIRTDTQYF.

In its sample, this clonotype was seen many times. This chain uses TRBV7-9 with TRBJ1-2, with D perhaps TRBD1 (5 bases). CDR3 length equals 13 residues. Germline CDR1 is SEHNR and CDR2 is FQNEAQ (reference sequence). V was clipped by 7 bases and J by 6 bases, with 15 bases between them. The CDR3, as DNA: TGTGCCAGCAAAATCGGGACGGACCATGGCTACACCTTC. Its translation: CASKIGTDHGYTF.

The gene calls are TRBV28 and TRBJ2-7, with D possibly matching TRBD2 (6 bases). The CDR3 is made up of 14 amino acids. The V gene's germline CDR1 is MDHEN and CDR2 SYDVKM. V shed 6 bases and J shed 1 base, with 13 bases lying between them. CDR3 protein: CASRAGLGSYEQYF. CDR3 sequence (DNA): TGTGCCAGCAGGGCGGGACTTGGGTCCTACGAGCAGTACTTC.

This clonotype appeared many times. The gene calls are TRBV7-2 and TRBJ2-7; the match to TRBD2 covers 8 bases. V shed 3 bases, J shed 0 bases, and the junction held 1 base outside the gene matches. This CDR3 is built from 14 residues. Germline lookup yields CDR1 SGHTA and CDR2 FQGNSA. In nucleotides, the CDR3 is TGTGCCAGCAGCTTCGGGGGGGCCTCCTACGAGCAGTACTTC. Translating gives CASSFGGASYEQYF.

The chain carries TRBV28 and TRBJ2-7, with a weak D call TRBD1 (6 bases). This CDR3 comprises 15 residues. The V end lost 6 bases, the J end lost 3 bases, and 18 bases lay between the germline ends. From germline, CDR1 is MDHEN and CDR2 SYDVKM. CDR3 amino acids: CASSTGTRDFYEQYF. Here the CDR3 DNA reads TGTGCCAGCAGCACCGGGACAAGGGATTTCTACGAGCAGTACTTC.

J is TRBJ1-4 and V is TRBV15; D perhaps matches TRBD1 (5 bases). The CDR3 has 13 residues. Trimming took off 7 bases at V and 8 bases at J, with 14 bases between the two ends. The germline V gene encodes CDR1 LNHNV and CDR2 YYDKDF (reference sequence). CDR3 in amino acids: CATMGGIGEKLFF. CDR3 coding DNA: TGTGCCACCATGGGGGGAATTGGGGAAAAACTGTTTTTT.

The rearrangement uses TRBV7-9 and TRBJ2-7; TRBD2 aligns across 10 bases. After removal of 3 bases from V and 3 bases from J, the junction contained 2 bases not matched to a gene. Germline CDR1 reads SEHNR; CDR2 reads FQNEAQ (reference sequence). This CDR3 is 14 amino acids long. CDR3 protein: CASSFGLADYEQYF. CDR3 sequence (DNA): TGTGCCAGCAGCTTCGGACTAGCGGACTACGAGCAGTACTTC.

In this sample, this clonotype turned up a few times. The CDR3 coding sequence is TGCGCCAGCAGCCTGATAGGTGGCGGTACCGGGGAGCTGTTTTTT. It yields the protein CASSLIGGGTGELFF. This sequence joins TRBV4-1 and TRBJ2-2; D unclear. The CDR3 totals 15 residues. The V end lost 4 bases, the J end lost 5 bases, and 14 bases lay between the germline ends. Germline loops: CDR1 MGHRA, CDR2 YSYEKL.

The chain combines TRBV12-5 with TRBJ2-3, with D tentatively TRBD2 (5 bases). V lost 2 bases to trimming and J lost 0 bases, with 9 bases between them. The CDR3 has 15 residues. Germline CDR1 LGHNT, CDR2 FRNRAP. The CDR3 is CASGLNGVSTDTQYF. The CDR3 DNA is TGTGCTAGTGGTTTGAACGGGGTTAGCACAGATACGCAGTATTTT.

The chain recombines TRBV7-7 with TRBJ2-5, with D tentatively TRBD1 (5 bases). The CDR3 sequence is 16 residues long. Trimming shortened V by 0 bases and J by 5 bases, and 16 bases separated the two germline ends. From germline, CDR1 is SSHAT and CDR2 FNYEAQ (reference sequence). The CDR3 nucleotides are TGTGCCAGCAGCTTAGCGCTCGCAGGGAAGGGGGAGACCCAGTACTTC. It is translated as CASSLALAGKGETQYF.